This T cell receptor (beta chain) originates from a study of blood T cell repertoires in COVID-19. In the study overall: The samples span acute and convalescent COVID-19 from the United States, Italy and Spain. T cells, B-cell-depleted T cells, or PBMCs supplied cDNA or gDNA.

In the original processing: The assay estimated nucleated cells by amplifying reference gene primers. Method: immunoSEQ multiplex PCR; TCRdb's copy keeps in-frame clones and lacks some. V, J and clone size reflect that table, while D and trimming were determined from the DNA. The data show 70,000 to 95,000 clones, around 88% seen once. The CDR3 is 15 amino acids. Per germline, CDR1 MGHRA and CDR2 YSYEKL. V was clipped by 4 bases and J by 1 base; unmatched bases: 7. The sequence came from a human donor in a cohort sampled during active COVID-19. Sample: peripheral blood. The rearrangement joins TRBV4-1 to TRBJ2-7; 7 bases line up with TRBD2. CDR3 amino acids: CASSPGEGRSYEQYF. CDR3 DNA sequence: TGCGCCAGCAGCCCCGGGGAGGGGCGATCCTACGAGCAGTACTTC.